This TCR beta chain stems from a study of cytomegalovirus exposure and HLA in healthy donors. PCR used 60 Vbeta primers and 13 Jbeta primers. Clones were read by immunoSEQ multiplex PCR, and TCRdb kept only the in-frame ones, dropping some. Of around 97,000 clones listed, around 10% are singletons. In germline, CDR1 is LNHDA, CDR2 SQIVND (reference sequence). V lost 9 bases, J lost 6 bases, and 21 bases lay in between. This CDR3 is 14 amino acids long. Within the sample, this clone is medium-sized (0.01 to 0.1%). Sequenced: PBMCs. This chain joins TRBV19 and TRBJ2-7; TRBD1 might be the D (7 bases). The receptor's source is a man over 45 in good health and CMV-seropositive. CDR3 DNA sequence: TGTGCCAGCCACCAGGGGGGAGGAGGCTGCGAGCAGTACTTC. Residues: CASHQGGGGCEQYF.